The next 12 T cell receptor beta chains were all read from a single sample in a study of T cells in localized non-small cell lung cancer. Data came from immunoSEQ multiplex PCR; TCRdb stores just in-frame clones and leaves some out. The table shows under 150,000 clones, with around 92% occurring only once. The sequencing used peripheral blood, collected before any cancer treatment. These receptors came from an older female donor with stage I lung adenocarcinoma.

The CDR3 sequence: CASSEAGWRGGQETQYF. CDR3 DNA sequence: TGTGCCAGCAGTGAAGCGGGTTGGAGAGGAGGACAAGAGACCCAGTACTTC. The gene calls are TRBV2 and TRBJ2-5; weak D call: TRBD2 (5 bases). V was cut by 0 bases and J by 2 bases, with 16 bases left in between. The length of the CDR3 is 17 residues. Germline V lookup: CDR1 SNHLY, CDR2 FYNNEI.

The chain combines TRBV6-5 with TRBJ2-7, with D perhaps TRBD1 (6 bases). Trimming removed 4 bases from V and 7 bases from J, with 11 bases in between. The CDR3 covers 12 residues. Per germline, CDR1 MNHEY and CDR2 SVGAGI. CDR3 protein: CASSSQGREQYF. The DNA of the CDR3 is TGTGCCAGCAGTTCCCAGGGGAGAGAGCAGTACTTC.

The rearrangement links TRBV7-9 to TRBJ1-4; D unresolved. Germline V gene lookup returns CDR1 SEHNR and CDR2 FQNEAQ (reference sequence). CDR3 length: 15 residues. Trimming left V 4 bases short and J 14 bases short, with 23 bases between. This chain's CDR3 is CASSSVRGNKVKLFF. DNA for the CDR3: TGTGCCAGCAGCTCGGTTAGAGGGAATAAGGTTAAGCTGTTTTTT.

The chain uses TRBV28 and TRBJ2-5, with 10 bases fitting TRBD2. The CDR3 length is 16 residues. CDR1 is MDHEN, CDR2 SYDVKM, per germline. The ends lost 6 bases at V and 5 bases at J; junction bases unmatched: 12. The CDR3: CASRSLIAGGSETQYF. The DNA of the CDR3 is TGTGCCAGCAGGTCCCTAATAGCGGGAGGCTCGGAGACCCAGTACTTC.

This clone was seen once. V is TRBV10-1 and J is TRBJ2-7; D ambiguous. V lost 6 bases and J lost 3, with 9 bases in between. Per the germline V gene, CDR1 is WNHNN and CDR2 is SYGVQD (reference sequence). CDR3 length equals 12 residues. The CDR3 DNA is TGCGCCAGCAGCGAAGGTAGCTACGAGCAGTACTTC. Protein sequence: CASSEGSYEQYF.

This clone was seen just once. The chain combines TRBV7-3 with TRBJ2-1; D is unresolved. V shed 5 bases and J shed 0 bases, with 20 bases lying between them. The CDR3 has 18 residues. Germline CDR1 SGHTA, CDR2 FQGTGA. In nucleotides, the CDR3 is TGTGCCAGCAGCCCCCACACGCTTAGTGATAGCTCCTACAATGAGCAGTTCTTC. Translated, it gives CASSPHTLSDSSYNEQFF.

This chain joins TRBV19 and TRBJ1-2; the D gene is possibly TRBD1 (5 bases). V lost 1 base, J lost 4 bases, and 13 bases lay in between. This CDR3 region has 15 residues. Germline V gene sequence: CDR1 LNHDA, CDR2 SQIVND (reference sequence). Written as DNA, the CDR3 is TGTGCCAGTAGTATAGCCGGGACGGCGATCTATGGCTACACCTTC. This translates into CASSIAGTAIYGYTF.

This clone was detected only once. The J gene is TRBJ2-7, the V gene TRBV2, with D possibly TRBD2 on 6 matching bases. The CDR3 length is 16 residues. V was clipped by 4 bases and J by 6 bases, with 22 bases between them. Germline-derived CDR1 and CDR2 are SNHLY and FYNNEI. CDR3 DNA sequence: TGTGCCAGCAGTGGTAGAGTTGAGGGAGGTGGCGGCGAGCAGTACTTC. Amino acid sequence: CASSGRVEGGGGEQYF.

This chain connects TRBV25-1 to TRBJ2-7, with D hard to call. CDR1 and CDR2 from the germline V gene are MGHDK and SYGVNS. With 0 bases removed from V and 1 base from J, the gap between germline ends came to 13 bases. The CDR3 has 16 amino acids. CDR3 amino acids: CASSEYSLRPSYEQYF. The CDR3 region has the DNA TGTGCCAGCAGTGAATATTCATTGAGGCCTTCCTACGAGCAGTACTTC.

This chain connects TRBV27 to TRBJ1-2; D is undetermined. V was cut by 7 bases and J by 7 bases, with 16 bases left in between. Germline V lookup: CDR1 MNHEY, CDR2 SMNVEV (reference sequence). CDR3 length equals 13 residues. The CDR3, as DNA: TGTGCCAGCACGGGTACGGACGACCCTGGCTACACCTTC. Translation: CASTGTDDPGYTF.

V is TRBV28 and J is TRBJ1-4; 9 bases are shared with TRBD1. Trimming at V came to 5 bases and at J to 5 bases, leaving 6 bases not matched to a gene. Per the germline V gene, CDR1 is MDHEN and CDR2 is SYDVKM. This CDR3 region has 15 residues. CDR3 sequence: CASSPTGGGNEKLFF. The CDR3, as DNA: TGTGCCAGCAGTCCTACAGGGGGCGGGAATGAAAAACTGTTTTTT.

The chain combines TRBV5-4 with TRBJ2-7, with a weak D call TRBD1 (6 bases). Trimming removed 4 bases at V and 6 bases at J, with 20 bases between. From germline, CDR1 is SGHNT and CDR2 YYREEE (reference sequence). The CDR3 runs to 15 residues. CDR3 in DNA: TGTGCCAGCAGCCCGGGCTGGACAGAGGATAGCGAGCAGTACTTC. This encodes CASSPGWTEDSEQYF. The full variable domain, with the rest looked up from reference TRBV5-4 and TRBJ2-7, is ETGVTQSPTHLIKTRGQQVTLRCSSQSGHNTVSWYQQALGQGPQFIFQYYREEENGRGNFPPRFSGLQFPNYSSELNVNALELDDSALYLCASSPGWTEDSEQYFGPGTRLTVT.